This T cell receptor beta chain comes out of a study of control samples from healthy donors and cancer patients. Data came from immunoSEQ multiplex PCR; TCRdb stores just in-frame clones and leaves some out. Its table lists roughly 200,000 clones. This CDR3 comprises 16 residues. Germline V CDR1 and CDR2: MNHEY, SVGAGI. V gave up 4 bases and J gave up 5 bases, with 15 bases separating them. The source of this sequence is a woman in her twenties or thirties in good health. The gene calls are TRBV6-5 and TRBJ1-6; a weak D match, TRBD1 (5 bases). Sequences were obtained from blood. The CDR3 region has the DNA TGTGCCAGCAGTTTGTCCAGACGGACAAATAATTCACCCCTCCACTTT. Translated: CASSLSRRTNNSPLHF.